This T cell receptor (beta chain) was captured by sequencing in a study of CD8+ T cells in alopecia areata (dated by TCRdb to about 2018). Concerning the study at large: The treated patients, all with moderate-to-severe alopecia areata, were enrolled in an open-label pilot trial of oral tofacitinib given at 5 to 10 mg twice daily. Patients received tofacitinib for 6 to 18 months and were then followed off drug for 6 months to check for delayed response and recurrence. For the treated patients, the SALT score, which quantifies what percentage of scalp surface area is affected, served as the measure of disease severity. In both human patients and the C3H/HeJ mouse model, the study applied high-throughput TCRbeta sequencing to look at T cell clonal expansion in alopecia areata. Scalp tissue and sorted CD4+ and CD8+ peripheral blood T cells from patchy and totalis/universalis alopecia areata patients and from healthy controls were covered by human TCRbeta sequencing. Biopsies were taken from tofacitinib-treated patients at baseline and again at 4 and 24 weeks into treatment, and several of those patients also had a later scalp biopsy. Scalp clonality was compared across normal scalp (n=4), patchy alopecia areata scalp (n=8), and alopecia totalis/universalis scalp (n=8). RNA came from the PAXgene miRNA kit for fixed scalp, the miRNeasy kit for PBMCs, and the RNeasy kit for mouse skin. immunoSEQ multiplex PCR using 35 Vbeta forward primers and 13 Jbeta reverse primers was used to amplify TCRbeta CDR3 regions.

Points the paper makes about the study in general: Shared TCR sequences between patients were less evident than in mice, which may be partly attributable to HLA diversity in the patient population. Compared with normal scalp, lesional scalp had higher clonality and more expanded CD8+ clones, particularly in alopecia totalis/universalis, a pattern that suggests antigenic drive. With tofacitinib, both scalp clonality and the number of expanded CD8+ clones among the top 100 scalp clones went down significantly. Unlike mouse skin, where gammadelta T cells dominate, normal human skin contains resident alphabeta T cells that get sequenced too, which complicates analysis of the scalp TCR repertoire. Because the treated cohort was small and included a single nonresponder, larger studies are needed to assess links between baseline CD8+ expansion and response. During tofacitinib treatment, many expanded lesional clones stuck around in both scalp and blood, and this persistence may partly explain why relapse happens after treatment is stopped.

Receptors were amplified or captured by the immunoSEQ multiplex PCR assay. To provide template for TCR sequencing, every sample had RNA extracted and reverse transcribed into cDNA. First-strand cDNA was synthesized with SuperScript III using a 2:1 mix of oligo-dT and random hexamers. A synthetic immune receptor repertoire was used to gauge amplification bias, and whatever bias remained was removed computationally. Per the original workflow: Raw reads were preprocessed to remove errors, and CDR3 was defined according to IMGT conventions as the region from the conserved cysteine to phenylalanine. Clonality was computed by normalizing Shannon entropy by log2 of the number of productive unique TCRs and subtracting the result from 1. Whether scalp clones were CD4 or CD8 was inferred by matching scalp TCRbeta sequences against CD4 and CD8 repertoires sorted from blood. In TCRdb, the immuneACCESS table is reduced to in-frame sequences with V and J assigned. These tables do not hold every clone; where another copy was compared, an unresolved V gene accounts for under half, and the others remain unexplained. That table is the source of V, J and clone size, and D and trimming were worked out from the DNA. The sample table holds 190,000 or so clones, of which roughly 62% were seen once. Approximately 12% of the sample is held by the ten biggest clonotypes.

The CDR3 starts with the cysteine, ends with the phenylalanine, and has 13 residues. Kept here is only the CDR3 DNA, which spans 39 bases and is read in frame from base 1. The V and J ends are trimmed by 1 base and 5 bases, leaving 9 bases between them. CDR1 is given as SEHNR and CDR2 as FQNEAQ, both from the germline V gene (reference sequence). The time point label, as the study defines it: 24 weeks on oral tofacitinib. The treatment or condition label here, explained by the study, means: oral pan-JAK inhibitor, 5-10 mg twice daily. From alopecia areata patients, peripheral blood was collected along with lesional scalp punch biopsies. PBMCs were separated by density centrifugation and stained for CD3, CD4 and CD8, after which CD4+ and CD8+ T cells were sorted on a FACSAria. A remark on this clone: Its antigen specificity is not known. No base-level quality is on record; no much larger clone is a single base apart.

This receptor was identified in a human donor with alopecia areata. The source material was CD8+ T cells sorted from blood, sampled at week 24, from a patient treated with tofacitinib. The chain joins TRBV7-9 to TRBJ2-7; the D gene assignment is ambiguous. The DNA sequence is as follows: TGTGCCAGCAGCTTAGAGGGTGACGACGAGCAGTACTTC. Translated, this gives CASSLEGDDEQYF.